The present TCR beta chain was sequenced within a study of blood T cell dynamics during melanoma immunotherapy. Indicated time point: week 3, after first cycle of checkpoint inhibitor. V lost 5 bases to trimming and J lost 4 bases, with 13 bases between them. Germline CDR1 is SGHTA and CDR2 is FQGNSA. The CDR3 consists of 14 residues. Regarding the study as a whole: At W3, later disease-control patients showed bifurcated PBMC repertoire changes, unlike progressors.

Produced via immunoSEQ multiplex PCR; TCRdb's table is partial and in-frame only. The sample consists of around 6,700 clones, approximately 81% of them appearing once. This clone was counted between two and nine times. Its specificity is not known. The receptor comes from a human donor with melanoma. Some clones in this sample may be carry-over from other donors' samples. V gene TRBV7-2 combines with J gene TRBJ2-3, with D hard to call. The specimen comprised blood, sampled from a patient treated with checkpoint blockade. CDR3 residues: CASSPQKSADTQYF. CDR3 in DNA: TGTGCCAGCAGCCCCCAGAAGTCAGCAGATACGCAGTATTTT.